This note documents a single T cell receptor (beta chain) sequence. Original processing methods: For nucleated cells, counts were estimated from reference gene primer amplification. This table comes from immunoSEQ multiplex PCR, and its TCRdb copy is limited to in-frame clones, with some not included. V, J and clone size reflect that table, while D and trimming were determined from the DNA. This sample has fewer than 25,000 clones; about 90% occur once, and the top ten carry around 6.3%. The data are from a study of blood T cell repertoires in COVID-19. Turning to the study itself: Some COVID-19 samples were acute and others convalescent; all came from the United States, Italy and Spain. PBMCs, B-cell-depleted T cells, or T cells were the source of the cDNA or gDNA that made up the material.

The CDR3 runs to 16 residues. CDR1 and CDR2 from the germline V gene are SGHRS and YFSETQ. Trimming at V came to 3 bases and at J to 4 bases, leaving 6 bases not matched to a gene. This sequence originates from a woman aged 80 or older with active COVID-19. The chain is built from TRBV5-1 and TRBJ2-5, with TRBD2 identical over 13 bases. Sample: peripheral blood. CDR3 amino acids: CASSWKLAGGPETQYF. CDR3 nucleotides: TGCGCCAGCAGCTGGAAACTAGCGGGGGGGCCAGAGACCCAGTACTTC.